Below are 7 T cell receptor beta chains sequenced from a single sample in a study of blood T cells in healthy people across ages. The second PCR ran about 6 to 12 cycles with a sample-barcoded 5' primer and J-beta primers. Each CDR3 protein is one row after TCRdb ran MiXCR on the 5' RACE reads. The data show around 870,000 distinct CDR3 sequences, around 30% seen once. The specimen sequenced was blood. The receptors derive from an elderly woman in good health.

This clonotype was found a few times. The CDR3 here is CASSLGTRGTEAFF. CDR3 DNA sequence: TGTGCCAGCAGTCTTGGGACAAGGGGGACTGAAGCTTTCTTT. The chain combines TRBV6-5 with TRBJ1-1; D might be TRBD1 (6 bases). The CDR3 is 14 amino acids. V gave up 5 bases and J gave up 5 bases, with 15 bases separating them. Germline V gives CDR1 MNHEY, CDR2 SVGAGI.

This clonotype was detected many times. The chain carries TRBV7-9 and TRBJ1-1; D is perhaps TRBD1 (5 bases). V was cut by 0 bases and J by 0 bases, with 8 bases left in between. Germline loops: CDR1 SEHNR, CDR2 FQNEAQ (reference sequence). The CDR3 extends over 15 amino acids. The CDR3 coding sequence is TGTGCCAGCAGCTTAGCCGGAGGGGTGAACACTGAAGCTTTCTTT. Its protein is CASSLAGGVNTEAFF.

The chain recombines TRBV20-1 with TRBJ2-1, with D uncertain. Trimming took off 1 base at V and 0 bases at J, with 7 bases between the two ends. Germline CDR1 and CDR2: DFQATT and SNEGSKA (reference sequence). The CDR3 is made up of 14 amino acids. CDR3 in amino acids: CSARVINSYNEQFF. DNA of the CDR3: TGCAGTGCTAGAGTTATCAACTCCTACAATGAGCAGTTCTTC.

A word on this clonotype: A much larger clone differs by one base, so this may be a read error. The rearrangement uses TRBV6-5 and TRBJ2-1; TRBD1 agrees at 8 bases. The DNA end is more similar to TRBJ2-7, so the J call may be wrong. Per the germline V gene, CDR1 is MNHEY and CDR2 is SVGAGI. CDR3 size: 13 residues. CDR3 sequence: CASRGTGYNEQYF. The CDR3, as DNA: TGTGCCAGCAGGGGGACAGGCTACAATGAGCAGTACTTC.

CDR3 DNA: TGTGCCAGCAGCCGCCCCCAGTACAATGAGCAGTTCTTC. Translating it yields CASSRPQYNEQFF. The gene calls are TRBV11-2 and TRBJ2-1; unclear D gene. This CDR3 is built from 13 residues. The germline V gene has CDR1 SGHAT and CDR2 FQNNGV. Trimming pared 5 bases from V and 4 bases from J, leaving 9 bases between.

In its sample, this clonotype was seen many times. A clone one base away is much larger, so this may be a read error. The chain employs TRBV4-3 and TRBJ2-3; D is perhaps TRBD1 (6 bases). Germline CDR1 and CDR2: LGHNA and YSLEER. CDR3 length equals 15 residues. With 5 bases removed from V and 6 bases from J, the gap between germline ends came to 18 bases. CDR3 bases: TGCGCCAGCAGCAAGGACAGTGGGCCGGGCGATACGCAGTATTTT. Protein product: CASSKDSGPGDTQYF.

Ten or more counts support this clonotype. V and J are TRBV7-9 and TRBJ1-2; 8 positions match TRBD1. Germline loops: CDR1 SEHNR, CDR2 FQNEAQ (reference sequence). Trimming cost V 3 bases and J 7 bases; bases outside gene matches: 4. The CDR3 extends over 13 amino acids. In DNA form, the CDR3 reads TGTGCCAGCAGCTTTAATCAGGGGGCTGGCTACACCTTC. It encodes CASSFNQGAGYTF.